The sequence of this T cell receptor beta chain was determined in a study of PD-1 blockade in classical Hodgkin lymphoma. Brentuximab vedotin exposure varied among the patients, all of whom had relapsed after autologous stem cell transplantation. TCRdb's copy holds only in-frame clones and misses some; the assay was immunoSEQ multiplex PCR. The sample has some 96,000 clones, more than 80% seen once. The table lists this clone with a few counts. The CDR3 extends over 13 amino acids. CDR1 is SGHDN and CDR2 is FVKESK in the germline V gene. Trimming took 4 bases from V and 10 from J, leaving 13 bases between them.

The sequences come from peripheral blood mononuclear cells (PBMCs), collected before the second cycle of nivolumab. The V and J genes are TRBV14 and TRBJ2-2; D uncertain. The receptor comes from a human donor with classical Hodgkin lymphoma. This CDR3 reads CASSLLEGLELFF. The CDR3 DNA sequence: TGTGCCAGCAGCCTCCTGGAAGGGTTGGAGCTGTTTTTT.